Listed below are T cell receptor beta chains from one sample, sequenced in a study of identical twins. One entry per CDR3 protein results from TCRdb running MiXCR on the 5' RACE reads. The repertoire holds 280,000 or so distinct CDR3 sequences, about 8.1% seen once, with roughly 2.1% in the top ten. These data also featured in a second study, about yellow fever vaccine responses in identical twins.

The specimen sequenced was memory (CD45RO+) T cells sorted from blood. These receptors all stem from a woman aged 18-29 years in good health. Each CDR3 is given without its conserved first and last residue.

V gene,J gene,CDR3 protein
TRBV4-2,TRBJ1-1,ASSQGGGRTNTEAF
TRBV24-1,TRBJ2-2,ATSDGTGGYTGELF
TRBV25-1,TRBJ1-1,ASSDWTNTEAF
TRBV6-4,TRBJ2-1,ASSADSNSYNEQF
TRBV21-1,TRBJ2-1,ASSRPPTLPPNEQF
TRBV11-2,TRBJ2-3,ASSVRLAGGSADTQY
TRBV12-3/TRBV12-4,TRBJ2-5,ASTVGLAGAKETQY
TRBV2,TRBJ1-3,ASTRDQSSGNTIY
TRBV6-2/TRBV6-3,TRBJ2-5,ASSKYRDRPQETQY
TRBV5-1,TRBJ2-3,ASSPERTGGSADTQY
TRBV24-1,TRBJ2-2,ATRGKMGNTGELF
TRBV7-3,TRBJ2-5,ASSAGGGGQTQY
TRBV24-1,TRBJ2-2,ATSDSGTMENTGELF